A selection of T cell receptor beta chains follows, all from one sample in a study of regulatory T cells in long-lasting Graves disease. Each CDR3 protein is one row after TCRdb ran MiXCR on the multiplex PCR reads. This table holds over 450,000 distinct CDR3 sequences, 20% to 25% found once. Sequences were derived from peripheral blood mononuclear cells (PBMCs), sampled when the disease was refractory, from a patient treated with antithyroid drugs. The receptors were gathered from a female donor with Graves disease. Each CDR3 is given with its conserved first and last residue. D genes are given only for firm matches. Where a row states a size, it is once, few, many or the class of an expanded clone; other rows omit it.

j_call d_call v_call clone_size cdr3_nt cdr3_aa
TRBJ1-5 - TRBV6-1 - TGTGCCAGCAGTGAGGGACACGTCTTCCCTAGCAATCAGCCCCAGCATTTT CASSEGHVFPSNQPQHF
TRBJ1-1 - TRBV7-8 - TGTGCCAGCAGCTTAAAACTTGGGAACACTGAAGCTTTCTTT CASSLKLGNTEAFF
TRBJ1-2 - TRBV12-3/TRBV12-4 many TGTGCCAGCAGCAAGAACAGGGAAAATAGCGGCTACACCTTC CASSKNRENSGYTF
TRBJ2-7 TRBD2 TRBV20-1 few TGCAGTGCTAGGCCCCCCACTAGCGGGGCTTACGAGCAGTACTTC CSARPPTSGAYEQYF
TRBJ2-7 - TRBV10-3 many TGTGCCATCAGCGGCGAGAGGGGAGCTTACGAGCAGTACTTC CAISGERGAYEQYF
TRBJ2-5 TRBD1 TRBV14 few TGTGCCAGCAGCCAACTAGGACAGGGAGAGACCCAGTACTTC CASSQLGQGETQYF
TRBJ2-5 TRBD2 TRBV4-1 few TGCGCCAGCAGCCCCGGGACTAGCTTTCAAGAGACCCAGTACTTC CASSPGTSFQETQYF
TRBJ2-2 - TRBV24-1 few TGTGCCACCAGTGATTCCCAGGGGTATCGGGCCGGGGAGCTGTTTTTT CATSDSQGYRAGELFF
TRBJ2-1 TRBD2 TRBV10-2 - TGCGCCAGCACCCTAGCGGGGGGGTGGGATGAGCAGTTCTTC CASTLAGGWDEQFF
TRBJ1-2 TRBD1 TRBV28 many TGTGCCAGCAGTTCAGGGGGCGAGGGCTACACCTTC CASSSGGEGYTF
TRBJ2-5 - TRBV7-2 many TGTGCCAGCAGCTTTACAGGGTTGGAGGAGACCCAGTACTTC CASSFTGLEETQYF
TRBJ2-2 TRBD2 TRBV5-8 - TGTGCCAGCAGCTTGGGGCGCGGGAGAGGTACCAGGGAGCTGTTTTTT CASSLGRGRGTRELFF
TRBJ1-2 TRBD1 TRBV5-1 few TGCGCCAGCAGCTCGGGACAGCAGATTCTAGGCACCTTC CASSSGQQILGTF
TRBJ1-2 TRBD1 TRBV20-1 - TGCAGTGCGCCAAGAACAGGGGGCGCGGGGGGCTACACCTTC CSAPRTGGAGGYTF
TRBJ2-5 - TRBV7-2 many TGTGCCAGCAGCTTTCCGGGAAAGGGCGACGAGACCCAGTACTTC CASSFPGKGDETQYF
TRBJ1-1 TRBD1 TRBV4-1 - TGCGCCAGCAGCCAAGCCGGGACAGGTCTCACTGAAGCTTTCTTT CASSQAGTGLTEAFF
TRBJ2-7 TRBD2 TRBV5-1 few TGCGCCAGCAGCTACGGGACCCCCGGCGGGAGCTCCTACGAGCAGTACTTC CASSYGTPGGSSYEQYF
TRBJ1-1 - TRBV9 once TGTGCCAGCAGCGTAGGGTCCGGGGCGGCTGAAGCTTTCTTT CASSVGSGAAEAFF
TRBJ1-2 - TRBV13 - TGTGCCAGCAGCTCGACAGCGATAAACTATGGCTACACCTTC CASSSTAINYGYTF
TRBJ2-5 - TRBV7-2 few TGTGCCAGCAGCTTAGTCAGCGGTCTACAAGAGACCCAGTACTTC CASSLVSGLQETQYF